What follows is one T cell receptor (beta chain) and its context. This clonotype was recorded many times. Its antigen is unknown. No much larger clonotype is one base removed from it; base qualities were not supplied. This entry is derived from a study of T-cell memory formation after mild COVID-19 listed by TCRdb under 2021. Background on the whole study: TCR sequence clusters from the two donors were largely donor specific. T-cell clones expanding and contracting after mild COVID-19 in two donors were tracked by longitudinal TCRalpha and TCRbeta repertoire sequencing. Two young, previously healthy adult volunteers made up the cohort, one male and one female. Beyond this particular receptor, the publication reports: Contracting CD4+ clones were located mainly in the CM and EM memory subsets, whereas CD8+ clones were found to be enriched in EMRA. Only a couple of mild cases were covered in the study, and larger cohorts including severe cases with pre-infection samples were considered necessary. Some responding clones were found in pre-infection memory, which suggests that pre-existing cross-reactive memory T cells took part in the SARS-CoV-2 response. Clones that contracted from day 15 to 85 showed balanced CD4/CD8 phenotypes, whereas a second wave of clones that expanded from day 15 to 37 leaned towards CD4+. Whether the second-wave clones peaking on day 37 were SARS-CoV-2 specific was not confirmed.

V loses 5 bases of germline sequence and J loses 5 bases, and the interval between the two ends is 9 bases. The CDR3, cysteine through phenylalanine, is 12 amino acids long. CDR3 DNA only is kept here, 36 bases in frame from base 1. Reads for this sample came from an Illumina NovaSeq 6000. TCRalpha and TCRbeta cDNA libraries were built by 5'RACE with constant-segment primers, adding sample barcodes and unique molecular identifiers. Trizol reagent was used to extract RNA from every sample. Library amplification was performed in two PCR steps, and a second sample barcode and Illumina TruSeq adapters were introduced in the second step. The libraries were sequenced on an Illumina NovaSeq using 2 x 150 bp paired-end reads. The paper's data handling went like this. With migec v1.2.7, reads were demultiplexed and then collapsed into UMI-guided consensus sequences. Using mixcr v2.1.11, UMI consensuses were aligned to TRA and TRB V and J templates and then assembled into clonotypes. A clonotype was counted as expanded or contracted only if both edgeR and NoisET called the change significant, with noise models trained on biological replicates. For edgeR calls, a false discovery rate-adjusted p below 0.01 and a log2 fold-change threshold of 1 were applied. As an exploratory analysis of dynamics, max-normalized trajectories of the 1000 most abundant clonotypes were examined by PCA with hierarchical clustering. The CD4 or CD8 phenotype of responding clones was assigned using the separately sequenced CD4+ and CD8+ repertoires. In-frame beta chains were kept once TCRdb had trimmed the public reads at Q25 with fastp and called clones with MiXCR. Entries that share a CDR3 protein sequence are merged under the most common genes and DNA. TCRdb, rather than the study authors, made the V and J calls. This sample comprises approximately 150,000 distinct CDR3 sequences, about 5.7% of them detected only once. The top ten constitute approximately 2% of the sample.

Ficoll-Paque density gradient centrifugation was used to isolate PBMCs. The sample was PBMCs or a T cell subset sorted from them (not recorded which). The chain links TRBV12-3 or TRBV12-4 with TRBJ1-2; a confident D gene designation cannot be given. The clonotype comes from an adult woman who had mild COVID-19 (a few samples of this study predate the infection). The sample titles of this study are shuffled in the database, so cell type and time point are left out; the donor was told from shared clones. The nucleotide sequence reads as follows: TGTGCCAGCAGTCCTGACCGGTATGGCTACACCTTC. Its coded protein is CASSPDRYGYTF.